Listed below are T cell receptor beta chains from one sample, sequenced in a study of blood T cell repertoires in COVID-19. The data were produced by immunoSEQ multiplex PCR, yet TCRdb's version contains in-frame clones alone and is incomplete. The table shows some 220,000 clones, with about 84% occurring only once. Sample: peripheral blood. These receptor sequences come from a human donor in a cohort sampled during active COVID-19. CDR3s include the opening cysteine and the closing phenylalanine or tryptophan. A D gene is named only where the DNA matches it firmly. Size tells how often a clone was seen (once, few, many) or the class of an expanded clone, and some rows leave it out.

>TRBJ2-7|TRBD2|TRBV11-2|-
CASSFDPREGYEQYF
TGTGCCAGCAGCTTTGATCCCAGGGAGGGCTACGAGCAGTACTTC
>TRBJ2-7|TRBD2|TRBV9|many
CASSVGEGRYEQYF
TGTGCCAGCAGCGTGGGGGAGGGCCGGTACGAGCAGTACTTC
>TRBJ2-5|-|TRBV23-1|-
CASRLSWETQYF
TGCGCCAGCAGACTATCATGGGAGACCCAGTACTTC
>TRBJ2-1|TRBD1|TRBV4-1|-
CASSQDSQGARGEQFF
TGCGCCAGCAGCCAAGATAGTCAGGGGGCGCGGGGTGAGCAGTTCTTC
>TRBJ2-2|TRBD2|TRBV9|-
CASSATPEGRGGAGELFF
TGTGCCAGCAGCGCCACCCCCGAGGGGCGGGGGGGCGCCGGGGAGCTGTTTTTT
>TRBJ2-2|TRBD1|TRBV28|-
CASGEDRDGGELFF
TGTGCCAGCGGCGAAGACAGGGATGGCGGGGAGCTGTTTTTT
>TRBJ2-3|-|TRBV15|-
CATSKTGGGTDTQYF
TGTGCCACCAGCAAAACAGGGGGGGGCACAGATACGCAGTATTTT
>TRBJ1-1|-|TRBV7-2|-
CASTPYAVATEAFF
TGTGCCAGCACCCCCTATGCGGTAGCGACTGAAGCTTTCTTT
>TRBJ2-3|-|TRBV7-2|-
CASSPPTSGDTQYF
TGTGCCAGCAGCCCCCCGACTTCCGGGGATACGCAGTATTTT
>TRBJ1-2|-|TRBV12-3/TRBV12-4|-
CASSSGGARKITF
TGTGCCAGCAGTTCGGGCGGGGCGAGGAAAATCACCTTC
>TRBJ1-3|-|TRBV27|-
CASSPRTISGNTIYF
TGTGCCAGCAGTCCCCGGACAATCTCTGGAAACACCATATATTTT
>TRBJ2-5|-|TRBV11-2|once
CASSFNTRGQETQYF
TGTGCCAGCAGCTTTAACACCCGAGGCCAAGAGACCCAGTACTTC
>TRBJ2-3|TRBD2|TRBV5-1|few
CASSSGGTNTDTQYF
TGCGCCAGCAGCTCTGGGGGGACTAACACAGATACGCAGTATTTT
>TRBJ2-7|TRBD1|TRBV6-4|-
CASSLGTVRYEQYF
TGTGCCAGCAGTCTCGGGACAGTCAGATACGAGCAGTACTTC
>TRBJ2-5|-|TRBV28|-
CASSGGAKLGIEETQYF
TGTGCCAGCAGTGGAGGGGCGAAGTTAGGGATTGAGGAGACCCAGTACTTC
>TRBJ2-1|TRBD2|TRBV6-2/TRBV6-3|-
CASSRTRNEQFF
TGTGCCAGCAGTAGGACTAGAAATGAGCAGTTCTTC
>TRBJ2-5|TRBD2|TRBV2|few
CASSPREVYQETQYF
TGTGCCAGCAGCCCCCGGGAGGTATACCAAGAGACCCAGTACTTC
>TRBJ1-3|-|TRBV18|-
CASSLTDSSGNTIYF
TGTGCCAGCTCACTGACTGACAGCTCTGGAAACACCATATATTTT
>TRBJ1-1|TRBD1|TRBV18|-
CASSRGQGVNTEAFF
TGTGCCAGCTCACGGGGACAGGGCGTGAACACTGAAGCTTTCTTT
>TRBJ2-3|-|TRBV18|-
CASSPSGGRRTDTQYF
TGTGCCAGCTCACCGTCCGGGGGGCGCCGCACAGATACGCAGTATTTT
>TRBJ2-3|TRBD2|TRBV11-2|-
CASSPGVAGGADTQYF
TGTGCCAGCAGCCCCGGGGTAGCGGGGGGTGCAGATACGCAGTATTTT
>TRBJ2-7|TRBD1|TRBV27|-
CASSPPQTGPRSYEQYF
TGTGCCAGCAGTCCTCCCCAGACAGGGCCTCGATCCTACGAGCAGTACTTC
>TRBJ2-7|-|TRBV7-9|-
CASSSSGGYEQYF
TGTGCCAGCAGCTCCTCCGGGGGCTACGAGCAGTACTTC
>TRBJ2-1|-|TRBV3-1/TRBV3-2|-
CASSQDGGRVWDEQFF
TGTGCCAGCAGCCAAGATGGGGGCAGGGTTTGGGATGAGCAGTTCTTC
>TRBJ1-5|-|TRBV11-2|-
CASSLDAGSNQPQHF
TGTGCCAGCAGCTTAGATGCCGGTAGCAATCAGCCCCAGCATTTT
>TRBJ1-2|TRBD1|TRBV7-9|few
CASSSLGQALGGYTF
TGTGCCAGCAGCTCCCTAGGACAGGCCCTGGGAGGCTACACCTTC
>TRBJ2-5|TRBD2|TRBV5-1|-
CASSLGAGVAYETQYF
TGCGCCAGCAGCTTAGGGGCGGGAGTTGCTTATGAGACCCAGTACTTC
>TRBJ1-1|TRBD1|TRBV5-1|-
CASRRDRETEAFF
TGCGCCAGCAGACGGGACAGGGAGACTGAAGCTTTCTTT
>TRBJ1-1|-|TRBV15|-
CATSIIGMNTEAFF
TGTGCCACCAGCATAATCGGTATGAACACTGAAGCTTTCTTT
>TRBJ1-6|-|TRBV3-1/TRBV3-2|-
CASSQGDPEGWNSPLHF
TGTGCCAGCAGCCAAGGAGATCCGGAGGGGTGGAATTCACCCCTCCACTTT
>TRBJ2-1|TRBD1|TRBV7-9|-
CASSLTGVSYNEQFF
TGTGCCAGCAGCCTCACAGGGGTCTCCTACAATGAGCAGTTCTTC